These T cell receptor beta chains were read from a single sample in a study of a mutant IDH1 vaccine in newly diagnosed glioma. Sequencing used immunoSEQ multiplex PCR; TCRdb keeps in-frame clones, though not all of them. Among 60,000 to 65,000 clones, roughly 87% were seen once, and the ten largest hold about 4%. These TCRs are of unknown antigen specificity. Sequencing used PBMCs, obtained from a glioma patient whose treatment included an IDH1 peptide vaccine. The receptors here all came from a young man with glioma. The CDR3 runs from the conserved cysteine through the conserved F or W. Fields, in order: clone size, V gene, J gene, D gene, CDR3 protein, CDR3 DNA. A D gene is named only where the DNA matches it firmly. A clone size is listed for some rows: how often the clone was seen (once, few, many), or a class if it is expanded.

clone size: NA; V gene: TRBV11-2; J gene: TRBJ2-7; D gene: NA; CDR3 protein: CASSLVEANPAYEQYF; CDR3 DNA: TGTGCCAGCAGCTTAGTTGAGGCAAACCCAGCCTACGAGCAGTACTTC
clone size: NA; V gene: TRBV10-3; J gene: TRBJ1-4; D gene: TRBD1; CDR3 protein: CATEPGQGDEKLFF; CDR3 DNA: TGTGCCACCGAACCGGGACAGGGGGATGAAAAACTGTTTTTT
clone size: NA; V gene: TRBV5-1; J gene: TRBJ1-6; D gene: NA; CDR3 protein: CASSLDPNSYNSPLHF; CDR3 DNA: TGCGCCAGCAGCCTAGACCCCAACTCCTATAATTCACCCCTCCACTTT
clone size: NA; V gene: TRBV4-1; J gene: TRBJ2-3; D gene: TRBD2; CDR3 protein: CASSQASGGAGDTQYF; CDR3 DNA: TGCGCCAGCAGCCAAGCGAGCGGGGGGGCCGGAGATACGCAGTATTTT
clone size: NA; V gene: TRBV7-9; J gene: TRBJ2-7; D gene: TRBD1; CDR3 protein: CASSSPGTVLAYEQYF; CDR3 DNA: TGTGCCAGCAGCTCCCCAGGGACAGTGCTTGCCTACGAGCAGTACTTC
clone size: once; V gene: TRBV18; J gene: TRBJ1-4; D gene: NA; CDR3 protein: CASSPYVRNEKLFF; CDR3 DNA: TGTGCCAGCTCACCTTACGTTAGGAATGAAAAACTGTTTTTT
clone size: NA; V gene: TRBV4-1; J gene: TRBJ1-2; D gene: NA; CDR3 protein: CASSQGRGLGDYGYTF; CDR3 DNA: TGCGCCAGCAGCCAAGGTAGGGGACTAGGGGACTATGGCTACACCTTC
clone size: NA; V gene: TRBV21-1; J gene: TRBJ1-2; D gene: NA; CDR3 protein: CASSKTLLHPYGYTF; CDR3 DNA: TGTGCCAGCAGCAAGACACTCCTGCACCCCTATGGCTACACCTTC
clone size: NA; V gene: TRBV11-3; J gene: TRBJ1-1; D gene: NA; CDR3 protein: CASSLTRNTEAFF; CDR3 DNA: TGTGCCAGCAGCTTGACACGGAACACTGAAGCTTTCTTT
clone size: NA; V gene: TRBV6-6; J gene: TRBJ2-5; D gene: TRBD1; CDR3 protein: CASQRGTGETQYF; CDR3 DNA: TGTGCCAGTCAGAGGGGGACAGGGGAGACCCAGTACTTC
clone size: NA; V gene: TRBV13; J gene: TRBJ1-1; D gene: NA; CDR3 protein: CASSHGTLGGTEAFF; CDR3 DNA: TGTGCCAGCAGCCATGGGACTCTGGGGGGCACTGAAGCTTTCTTT
clone size: NA; V gene: TRBV29-1; J gene: TRBJ1-1; D gene: NA; CDR3 protein: CSFTRGINTEAFF; CDR3 DNA: TGCAGCTTCACTCGGGGGATCAACACTGAAGCTTTCTTT
clone size: once; V gene: TRBV19; J gene: TRBJ1-5; D gene: NA; CDR3 protein: CASSTREYSNQPQHF; CDR3 DNA: TGTGCCAGTAGTACGCGAGAATATAGCAATCAGCCCCAGCATTTT
clone size: once; V gene: TRBV7-5; J gene: TRBJ1-1; D gene: NA; CDR3 protein: CVRSLIRDLQVGTEAFF; CDR3 DNA: TGTGTCAGAAGCTTGATCCGGGACCTCCAAGTGGGCACTGAAGCTTTCTTT
clone size: NA; V gene: TRBV18; J gene: TRBJ1-4; D gene: NA; CDR3 protein: CASSTQATNEKLFF; CDR3 DNA: TGTGCCAGCTCAACACAGGCAACTAATGAAAAACTGTTTTTT
clone size: NA; V gene: TRBV5-4; J gene: TRBJ2-2; D gene: NA; CDR3 protein: CASTRQNTGELFF; CDR3 DNA: TGTGCCAGCACCAGACAGAACACCGGGGAGCTGTTTTTT
clone size: few; V gene: TRBV5-1; J gene: TRBJ1-5; D gene: NA; CDR3 protein: CASSLGSNQPQHF; CDR3 DNA: TGCGCCAGCAGCTTGGGGAGCAATCAGCCCCAGCATTTT
clone size: NA; V gene: TRBV6-4; J gene: TRBJ1-5; D gene: NA; CDR3 protein: CASSGGSNQPQHF; CDR3 DNA: TGTGCCAGCAGTGGTGGGAGCAATCAGCCCCAGCATTTT
clone size: NA; V gene: TRBV6-5; J gene: TRBJ1-4; D gene: NA; CDR3 protein: CASSYGPREKLFF; CDR3 DNA: TGTGCCAGCAGTTACGGCCCCCGGGAAAAACTGTTTTTT
clone size: NA; V gene: TRBV6-1; J gene: TRBJ1-6; D gene: TRBD1; CDR3 protein: CASSDLTGRNSPLHF; CDR3 DNA: TGTGCCAGCAGTGACTTGACAGGGCGAAATTCACCCCTCCACTTT
clone size: NA; V gene: TRBV6-1; J gene: TRBJ1-1; D gene: NA; CDR3 protein: CASSEITGTQNTEAFF; CDR3 DNA: TGTGCCAGCAGCGAAATAACCGGGACACAGAACACTGAAGCTTTCTTT
clone size: NA; V gene: TRBV11-3; J gene: TRBJ2-4; D gene: TRBD1; CDR3 protein: CASGATGGRLLAKNIQYF; CDR3 DNA: TGTGCCAGCGGCGCGACAGGGGGCCGCCTCTTAGCCAAAAACATTCAGTACTTC
clone size: NA; V gene: TRBV7-9; J gene: TRBJ1-6; D gene: NA; CDR3 protein: CASSLATGQRQSSPLHF; CDR3 DNA: TGTGCCAGCAGCTTAGCCACCGGACAGAGACAATCTTCACCCCTCCACTTT
clone size: NA; V gene: TRBV25-1; J gene: TRBJ2-7; D gene: NA; CDR3 protein: CASSDGSGPYEQYF; CDR3 DNA: TGTGCCAGCAGTGATGGTAGCGGCCCTTACGAGCAGTACTTC
clone size: NA; V gene: TRBV6-6; J gene: TRBJ1-2; D gene: NA; CDR3 protein: CASSYKAVNYGYTF; CDR3 DNA: TGTGCCAGCAGTTACAAGGCAGTAAACTATGGCTACACCTTC
clone size: NA; V gene: TRBV7-9; J gene: TRBJ2-7; D gene: NA; CDR3 protein: CASSIRTASGVYEQYF; CDR3 DNA: TGTGCCAGCAGCATCCGGACAGCCTCTGGGGTCTACGAGCAGTACTTC
clone size: NA; V gene: TRBV19; J gene: TRBJ1-1; D gene: NA; CDR3 protein: CASSNQNTEAFF; CDR3 DNA: TGTGCCAGTAGTAACCAGAACACTGAAGCTTTCTTT
clone size: NA; V gene: TRBV4-2; J gene: TRBJ1-1; D gene: TRBD1; CDR3 protein: CASSRTGAIEAFF; CDR3 DNA: TGTGCCAGCAGCCGCACAGGGGCCATTGAAGCTTTCTTT
clone size: NA; V gene: TRBV13; J gene: TRBJ1-6; D gene: NA; CDR3 protein: CASSLEGAGNSPLHF; CDR3 DNA: TGTGCCAGCAGCTTAGAAGGCGCTGGTAATTCACCCCTCCACTTT
clone size: NA; V gene: TRBV11-2; J gene: TRBJ2-2; D gene: TRBD1; CDR3 protein: CASSLHTGDADTGELFF; CDR3 DNA: TGTGCCAGCAGCTTACACACAGGGGATGCGGACACCGGGGAGCTGTTTTTT
clone size: NA; V gene: TRBV29-1; J gene: TRBJ1-1; D gene: NA; CDR3 protein: CSVAPSEAFF; CDR3 DNA: TGCAGCGTTGCCCCGTCTGAAGCTTTCTTT
clone size: NA; V gene: TRBV19; J gene: TRBJ2-7; D gene: NA; CDR3 protein: CASSWVGTFPYEQYF; CDR3 DNA: TGTGCCAGTAGTTGGGTCGGGACTTTCCCCTACGAGCAGTACTTC
clone size: NA; V gene: TRBV6-6; J gene: TRBJ1-5; D gene: TRBD1; CDR3 protein: CASSLPGQGDQPQHF; CDR3 DNA: TGTGCCAGCAGTTTACCTGGACAGGGCGATCAGCCCCAGCATTTT
clone size: once; V gene: TRBV2; J gene: TRBJ1-6; D gene: NA; CDR3 protein: CASSGQYSPLHF; CDR3 DNA: TGTGCCAGCAGTGGACAGTATTCACCCCTCCACTTT
clone size: NA; V gene: TRBV5-1; J gene: TRBJ1-2; D gene: TRBD1; CDR3 protein: CASSLLGTGDYGYTF; CDR3 DNA: TGCGCCAGCAGCTTACTAGGGACAGGGGACTATGGCTACACCTTC
clone size: NA; V gene: TRBV7-7; J gene: TRBJ2-3; D gene: TRBD1; CDR3 protein: CASSFSGGGTDTQYF; CDR3 DNA: TGTGCCAGCAGCTTTTCAGGGGGTGGCACAGATACGCAGTATTTT
clone size: NA; V gene: TRBV15; J gene: TRBJ1-6; D gene: TRBD1; CDR3 protein: CATSRDPAGKGASPLHF; CDR3 DNA: TGTGCCACCAGCAGAGATCCCGCGGGTAAGGGGGCCTCACCCCTCCACTTT
clone size: NA; V gene: TRBV10-2; J gene: TRBJ1-1; D gene: NA; CDR3 protein: CASSESTRTNTEAFF; CDR3 DNA: TGCGCCAGCAGTGAGTCGACTCGGACGAACACTGAAGCTTTCTTT
clone size: NA; V gene: TRBV7-9; J gene: TRBJ1-2; D gene: TRBD1; CDR3 protein: CASSWTGVEVYGYTF; CDR3 DNA: TGTGCCAGCAGCTGGACAGGCGTTGAGGTCTATGGCTACACCTTC
clone size: NA; V gene: TRBV7-6; J gene: TRBJ2-7; D gene: TRBD1; CDR3 protein: CASSPTGVEQYF; CDR3 DNA: TGTGCCAGCAGCCCCACAGGGGTCGAGCAGTACTTC
clone size: NA; V gene: TRBV7-2; J gene: TRBJ2-7; D gene: NA; CDR3 protein: CASSLAQGPYEQYF; CDR3 DNA: TGTGCCAGCAGCTTAGCCCAGGGACCCTACGAGCAGTACTTC
clone size: NA; V gene: TRBV10-3; J gene: TRBJ2-1; D gene: TRBD2; CDR3 protein: CAISAGLAARSSYNEQFF; CDR3 DNA: TGTGCCATCAGTGCGGGACTAGCGGCCAGGAGCTCCTACAATGAGCAGTTCTTC